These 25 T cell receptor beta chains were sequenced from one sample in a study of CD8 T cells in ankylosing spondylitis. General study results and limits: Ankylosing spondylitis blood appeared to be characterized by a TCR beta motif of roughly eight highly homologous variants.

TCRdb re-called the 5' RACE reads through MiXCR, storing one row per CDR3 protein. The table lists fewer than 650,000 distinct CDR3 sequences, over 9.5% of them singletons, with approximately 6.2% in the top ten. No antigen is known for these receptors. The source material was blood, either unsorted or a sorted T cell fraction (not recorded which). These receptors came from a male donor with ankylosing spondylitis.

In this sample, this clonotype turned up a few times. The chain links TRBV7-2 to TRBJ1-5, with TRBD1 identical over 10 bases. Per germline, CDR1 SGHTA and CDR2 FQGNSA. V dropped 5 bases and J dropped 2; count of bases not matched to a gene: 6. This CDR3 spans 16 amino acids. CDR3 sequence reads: CASSRQGARGNQPQHF. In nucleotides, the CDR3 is TGTGCCAGCAGCAGACAGGGGGCTCGGGGCAATCAGCCCCAGCATTTT. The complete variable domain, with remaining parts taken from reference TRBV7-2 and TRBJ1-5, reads GAGVSQSPSNKVTEKGKDVELRCDPISGHTALYWYRQSLGQGLEFLIYFQGNSAPDKSGLPSDRFSAERTGGSVSTLTIQRTQQEDSAVYLCASSRQGARGNQPQHFGDGTRLSIL.

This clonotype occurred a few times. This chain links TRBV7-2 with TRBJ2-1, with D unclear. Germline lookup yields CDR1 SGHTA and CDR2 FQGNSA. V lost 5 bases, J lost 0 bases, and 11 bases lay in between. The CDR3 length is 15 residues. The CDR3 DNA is TGTGCCAGCAGCCTCGCGAGTTACTCCTACAATGAGCAGTTCTTC. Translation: CASSLASYSYNEQFF.

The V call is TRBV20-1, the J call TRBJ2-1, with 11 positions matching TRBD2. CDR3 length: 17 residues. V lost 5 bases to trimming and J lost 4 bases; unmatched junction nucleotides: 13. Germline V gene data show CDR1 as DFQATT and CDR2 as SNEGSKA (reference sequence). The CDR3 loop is CSAWGVWGTSGYNEQFF. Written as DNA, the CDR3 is TGCAGTGCTTGGGGCGTGTGGGGGACTAGCGGTTACAATGAGCAGTTCTTC.

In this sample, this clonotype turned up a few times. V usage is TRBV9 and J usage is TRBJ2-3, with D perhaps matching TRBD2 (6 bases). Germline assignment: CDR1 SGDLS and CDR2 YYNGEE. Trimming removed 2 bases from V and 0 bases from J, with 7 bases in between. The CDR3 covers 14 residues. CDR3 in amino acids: CASSVGLSTDTQYF. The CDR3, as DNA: TGTGCCAGCAGCGTGGGACTTAGCACAGATACGCAGTATTTT.

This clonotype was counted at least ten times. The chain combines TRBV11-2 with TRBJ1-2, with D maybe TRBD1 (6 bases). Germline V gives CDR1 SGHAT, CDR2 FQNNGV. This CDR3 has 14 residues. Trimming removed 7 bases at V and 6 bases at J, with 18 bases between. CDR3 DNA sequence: TGTGCCAGCACGCAGTCTGGAAGGGGGGATGGCTACACCTTC. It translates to CASTQSGRGDGYTF.

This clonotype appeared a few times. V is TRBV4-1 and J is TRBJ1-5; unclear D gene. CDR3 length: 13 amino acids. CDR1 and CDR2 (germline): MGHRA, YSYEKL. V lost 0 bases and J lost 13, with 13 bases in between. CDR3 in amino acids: CASSQDQLTSQHF. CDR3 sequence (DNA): TGCGCCAGCAGCCAAGATCAGTTGACCTCACAGCATTTT.

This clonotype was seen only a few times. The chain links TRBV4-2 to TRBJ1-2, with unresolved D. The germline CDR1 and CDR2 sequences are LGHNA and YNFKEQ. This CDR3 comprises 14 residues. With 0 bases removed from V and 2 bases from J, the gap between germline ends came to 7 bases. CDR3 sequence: CASSQEPSNYGYTF. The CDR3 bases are TGTGCCAGCAGCCAAGAGCCGTCCAACTATGGCTACACCTTC.

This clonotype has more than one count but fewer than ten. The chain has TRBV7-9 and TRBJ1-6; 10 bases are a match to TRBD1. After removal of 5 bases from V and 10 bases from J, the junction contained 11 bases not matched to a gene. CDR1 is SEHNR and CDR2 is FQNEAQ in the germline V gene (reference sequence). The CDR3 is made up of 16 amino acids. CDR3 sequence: CASSKTSGTGESPLHF. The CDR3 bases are TGTGCCAGCAGCAAAACCTCCGGGACAGGGGAATCACCCCTCCACTTT. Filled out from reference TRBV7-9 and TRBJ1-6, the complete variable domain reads DTGVSQNPRHKITKRGQNVTFRCDPISEHNRLYWYRQTLGQGPEFLTYFQNEAQLEKSRLLSDRFSAERPKGSFSTLEIQRTEQGDSAMYLCASSKTSGTGESPLHFGNGTRLTVT.

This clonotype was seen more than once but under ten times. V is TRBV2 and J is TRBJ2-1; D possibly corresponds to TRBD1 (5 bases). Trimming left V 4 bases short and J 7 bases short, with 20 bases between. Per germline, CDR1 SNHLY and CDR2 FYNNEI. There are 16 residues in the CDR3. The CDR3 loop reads CASSVRQQPLKNEQFF. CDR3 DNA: TGTGCCAGCAGTGTCCGACAGCAACCCCTGAAGAATGAGCAGTTCTTC.

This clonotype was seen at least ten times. CDR3: CASSSSSQETQYF. The CDR3 DNA sequence: TGCGCCAGCAGCTCGTCCTCCCAAGAGACCCAGTACTTC. This chain connects TRBV5-1 to TRBJ2-5; D remains ambiguous. V gave up 3 bases and J gave up 1 base, with 7 bases separating them. The CDR3 contains 13 residues. The V gene's germline CDR1 is SGHRS and CDR2 YFSETQ.

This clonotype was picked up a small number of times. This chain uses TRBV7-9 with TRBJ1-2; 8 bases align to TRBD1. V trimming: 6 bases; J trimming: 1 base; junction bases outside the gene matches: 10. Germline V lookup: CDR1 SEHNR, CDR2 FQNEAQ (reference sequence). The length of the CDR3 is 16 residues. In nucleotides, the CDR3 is TGTGCCAGCAGGGTTAGCGGACAGGGAGGTAACTATGGCTACACCTTC. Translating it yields CASRVSGQGGNYGYTF.

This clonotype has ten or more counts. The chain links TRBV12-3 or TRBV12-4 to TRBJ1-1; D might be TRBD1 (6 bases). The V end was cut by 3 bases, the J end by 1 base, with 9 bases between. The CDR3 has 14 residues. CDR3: CASSFSGANTEAFF. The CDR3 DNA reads TGTGCCAGCAGTTTTTCAGGGGCGAACACTGAAGCTTTCTTT.

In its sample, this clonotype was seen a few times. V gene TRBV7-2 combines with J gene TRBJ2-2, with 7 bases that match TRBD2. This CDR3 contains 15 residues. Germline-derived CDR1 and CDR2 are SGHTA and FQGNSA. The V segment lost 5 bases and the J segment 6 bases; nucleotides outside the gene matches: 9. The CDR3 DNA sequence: TGTGCCAGCAGCCGCGGGCGGGAGAAGGCCGGGGAGCTGTTTTTT. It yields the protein CASSRGREKAGELFF.

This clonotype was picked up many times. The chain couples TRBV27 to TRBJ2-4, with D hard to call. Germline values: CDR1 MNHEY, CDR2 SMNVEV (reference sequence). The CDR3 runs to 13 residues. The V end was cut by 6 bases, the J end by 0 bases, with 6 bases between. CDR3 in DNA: TGTGCCAGCAGCCTAATAGCCAAAAACATTCAGTACTTC. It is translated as CASSLIAKNIQYF.

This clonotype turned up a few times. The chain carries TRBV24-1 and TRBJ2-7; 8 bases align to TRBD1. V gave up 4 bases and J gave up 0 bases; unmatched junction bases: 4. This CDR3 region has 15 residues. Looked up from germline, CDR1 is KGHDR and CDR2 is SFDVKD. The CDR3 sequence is CATSDPDRGSYEQYF. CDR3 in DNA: TGTGCCACCAGTGACCCCGACAGGGGCTCCTACGAGCAGTACTTC.

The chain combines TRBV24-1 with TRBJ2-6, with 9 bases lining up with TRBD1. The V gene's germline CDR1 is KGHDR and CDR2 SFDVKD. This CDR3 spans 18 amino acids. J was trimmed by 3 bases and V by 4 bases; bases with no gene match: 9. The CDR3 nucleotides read TGTGCCACCAGTGACCCGGACAGGGGAAGGTTTGGGGCCAACGTCCTGACTTTC. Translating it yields CATSDPDRGRFGANVLTF.

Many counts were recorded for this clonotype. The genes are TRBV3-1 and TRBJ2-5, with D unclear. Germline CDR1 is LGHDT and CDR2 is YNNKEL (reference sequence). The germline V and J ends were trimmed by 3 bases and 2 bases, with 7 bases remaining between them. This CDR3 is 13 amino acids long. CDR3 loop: CASSQGTQETQYF. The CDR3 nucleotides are TGTGCCAGCAGCCAGGGTACTCAAGAGACCCAGTACTTC.

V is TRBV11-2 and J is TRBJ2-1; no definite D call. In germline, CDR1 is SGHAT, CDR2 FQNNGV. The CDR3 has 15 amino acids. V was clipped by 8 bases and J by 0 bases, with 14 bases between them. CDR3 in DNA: TGTGCCAGCCGAAGACTGGGGTTCTCCTACAATGAGCAGTTCTTC. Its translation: CASRRLGFSYNEQFF.

The CDR3 DNA sequence: TGTGCCAGCAGTTTCGGAGCGGAGAGGGAAGAGACCCAGTACTTC. As protein: CASSFGAEREETQYF. J is TRBJ2-5 and V is TRBV28; D may be TRBD2 (5 bases). The CDR3 is made up of 15 amino acids. Trimming took 3 bases from V and 3 from J, leaving 14 bases between them. CDR1 MDHEN and CDR2 SYDVKM come from the germline V gene.

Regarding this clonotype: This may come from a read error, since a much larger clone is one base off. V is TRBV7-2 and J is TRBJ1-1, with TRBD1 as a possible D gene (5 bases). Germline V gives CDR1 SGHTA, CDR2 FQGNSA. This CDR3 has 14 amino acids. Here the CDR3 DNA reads TGTGCCTGCAGCTTCCCAGGGATGAACACTGAAGCTTTCTTT. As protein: CACSFPGMNTEAFF.

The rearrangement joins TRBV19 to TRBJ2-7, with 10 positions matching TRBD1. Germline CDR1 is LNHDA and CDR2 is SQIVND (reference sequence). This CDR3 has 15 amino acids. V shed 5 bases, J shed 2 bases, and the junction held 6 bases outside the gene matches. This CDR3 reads CASSVGQGLTYEQYF. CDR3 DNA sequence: TGTGCCAGTAGTGTGGGACAGGGGCTTACCTACGAGCAGTACTTC.

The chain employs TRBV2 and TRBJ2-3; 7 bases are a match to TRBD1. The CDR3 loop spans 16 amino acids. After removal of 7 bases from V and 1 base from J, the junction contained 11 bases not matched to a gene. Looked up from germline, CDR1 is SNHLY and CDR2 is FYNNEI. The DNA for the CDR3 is TGTGCCAGCAATGCCGGGACAGCCGAAGGCACAGATACGCAGTATTTT. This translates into CASNAGTAEGTDTQYF.

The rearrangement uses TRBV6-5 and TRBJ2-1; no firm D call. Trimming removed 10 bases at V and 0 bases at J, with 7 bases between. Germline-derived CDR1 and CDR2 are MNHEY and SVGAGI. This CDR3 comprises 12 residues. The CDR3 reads CATQNSYNEQFF. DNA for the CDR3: TGTGCCACCCAGAACTCCTACAATGAGCAGTTCTTC.

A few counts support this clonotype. CDR3 protein: CASSATGLAGIGRDEQFF. CDR3 nucleotides: TGTGCCAGCAGCGCCACTGGACTAGCGGGAATTGGTCGGGATGAGCAGTTCTTC. The chain combines TRBV9 with TRBJ2-1; TRBD2 matches 12 bases. Germline CDR1 reads SGDLS; CDR2 reads YYNGEE. Losses at the gene ends were 3 bases for V and 8 bases for J; bases not matched to a gene: 15. The CDR3 runs 18 residues.

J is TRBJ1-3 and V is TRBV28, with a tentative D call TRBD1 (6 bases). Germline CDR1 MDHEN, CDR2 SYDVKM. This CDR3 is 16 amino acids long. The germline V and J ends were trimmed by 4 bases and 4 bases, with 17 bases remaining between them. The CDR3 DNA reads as TGTGCCAGCAGTTCCCTGACAGGAACCTTAGGAAACACCATATATTTT. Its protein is CASSSLTGTLGNTIYF.